The 26 T cell receptor beta chains below all came from one sample that was sequenced in a study of blood T cell repertoires in COVID-19 (dated by TCRdb to the early 2020s). The library came from the immunoSEQ multiplex PCR assay. As stored in TCRdb, this immuneACCESS dataset retains in-frame rearrangements with V and J assigned. A fraction of the clones does not appear; measured against another copy, unresolved V genes explain less than half of the discrepancy, and the remainder lacks a known reason. The sample table contains roughly 160,000 clones; only one count was recorded for roughly 89% of them. 10% of the sample belongs to the ten largest clones. The specimen was peripheral blood. The source of these receptors is a woman in her 70s with COVID-19, enrolled during active disease.

V and J are TRBV28 and TRBJ2-5; the match to TRBD1 covers 8 bases. CDR3 length equals 14 residues. Germline CDR1 is MDHEN and CDR2 is SYDVKM. V lost 4 bases, J lost 5 bases, and 6 bases stayed unmatched. CDR3 sequence: CASSYYRGVETQYF. For the CDR3, the DNA is TGTGCCAGCAGTTACTACAGGGGGGTGGAGACCCAGTACTTC.

This chain uses TRBV24-1 with TRBJ2-3, with 7 positions matching TRBD2. V was pared by 1 base and J by 2 bases, with 2 bases of the junction left unmatched. The CDR3 spans 15 residues. Per germline, CDR1 KGHDR and CDR2 SFDVKD. CDR3 bases: TGTGCCACCAGTGATTTAGCGGGACTCACAGATACGCAGTATTTT. This gives the protein CATSDLAGLTDTQYF.

The CDR3 spells CASPGDSEETQYF. Here the CDR3 DNA reads TGTGCCAGTCCCGGGGACTCAGAAGAGACCCAGTACTTC. This chain connects TRBV2 to TRBJ2-5; tentative D call: TRBD2 (6 bases). Deletions cut 9 bases from V and 3 bases from J, with 14 bases between. Germline V CDR1 and CDR2: SNHLY, FYNNEI. The CDR3 consists of 13 residues. Variable domain in full (rest from reference TRBV2 and TRBJ2-5): EPEVTQTPSHQVTQMGQEVILRCVPISNHLYFYWYRQILGQKVEFLVSFYNNEISEKSEIFDDQFSVERPDGSNFTLKIRSTKLEDSAMYFCASPGDSEETQYFGPGTRLLVL.

This clone has only a few counts. The genes are TRBV7-9 and TRBJ1-1; 7 nucleotides align to TRBD1. V was pared by 5 bases and J by 5 bases, with 8 bases of the junction left unmatched. This CDR3 contains 14 residues. The germline V gene has CDR1 SEHNR and CDR2 FQNEAQ (reference sequence). The CDR3 DNA is TGTGCCAGCAGCGCTACAGGGGAGAGTACTGAAGCTTTCTTT. Translation: CASSATGESTEAFF.

A single count supports this clone. The chain carries TRBV4-1 and TRBJ2-1; 9 bases agree with TRBD2. Germline loops: CDR1 MGHRA, CDR2 YSYEKL. The CDR3 contains 16 residues. Trimming cost V 0 bases and J 7 bases; bases outside gene matches: 7. CDR3 DNA: TGCGCCAGCAGCCAAGAGGGTAGCGGGGGCCGTAATGAGCAGTTCTTC. Protein: CASSQEGSGGRNEQFF.

This rearrangement joins TRBV28 to TRBJ1-6; no firm D call. This CDR3 has 12 amino acids. In germline, CDR1 is MDHEN, CDR2 SYDVKM. Trimming stripped 6 bases from V and 9 bases from J, with 9 bases between. The CDR3 reads CASSSSSSPLHF. CDR3 nucleotide sequence: TGTGCCAGCAGCTCCTCTAGTTCACCCCTCCACTTT.

J is TRBJ1-1 and V is TRBV18; TRBD1 agrees at 8 bases. V lost 3 bases and J lost 4; bases outside the gene matches: 1. The CDR3 runs 13 residues. Germline CDR1 and CDR2: KGHSH and LQKENI. The CDR3 here is CASSPQGATEAFF. In nucleotides, the CDR3 is TGTGCCAGCTCACCGCAGGGGGCCACTGAAGCTTTCTTT.

As DNA, the CDR3 is TGTGCCAGCAGCCCGGGACAGGGGACGAACACTGAAGCTTTCTTT. Its protein is CASSPGQGTNTEAFF. V usage is TRBV6-5 and J usage is TRBJ1-1, with 10 bases fitting TRBD1. The germline gives CDR1 MNHEY, CDR2 SVGAGI. There are 15 residues in the CDR3. With 6 bases clipped from V and 1 base from J, the junction kept 5 bases outside the gene matches.

The rearrangement uses TRBV5-3 and TRBJ2-7; TRBD1 aligns across 9 bases. TRBV5-3 is filed as an ORF, its function uncertain. Trimming removed 4 bases from V and 5 bases from J; junction bases left unmatched: 16. The CDR3 is 17 residues long. CDR3 bases: TGTGCCAGAAGCCGACGACTCCCGGGACAGGGTGTCCACGAGCAGTACTTC. Translated: CARSRRLPGQGVHEQYF.

This rearrangement joins TRBV2 to TRBJ2-2, with TRBD1 matching over 7 bases. The germline V gene has CDR1 SNHLY and CDR2 FYNNEI. The CDR3 loop spans 17 amino acids. V trimming: 2 bases; J trimming: 3 bases; junction bases outside the gene matches: 9. The CDR3 here is CASSEHGTDYYTGELFF. CDR3 coding DNA: TGTGCCAGCAGTGAACACGGGACAGACTACTACACCGGGGAGCTGTTTTTT.

This clone is a singleton in its sample. The chain recombines TRBV3-1 (or the pseudogene TRBV3-2) with TRBJ2-6; D perhaps matches TRBD2 (5 bases). The CDR3 length is 20 residues. Germline loops: CDR1 LGHDT, CDR2 YNNKEL (reference sequence). Trimming took 3 bases from V and 1 from J, leaving 22 bases between them. The CDR3: CASSHYAASARGSGANVLTF. The CDR3 nucleotides are TGTGCCAGCAGCCATTACGCGGCGTCTGCTAGAGGGTCTGGGGCCAACGTCCTGACTTTC.

In this sample, this clone turned up a few times. The chain is built from TRBV19 and TRBJ1-4; 8 positions match TRBD1. Unmatched junction bases numbered 1, after V lost 4 bases and J lost 3 bases. The CDR3 has 14 residues. The V gene's germline CDR1 is LNHDA and CDR2 SQIVND (reference sequence). CDR3 in amino acids: CASSTGQANEKLFF. In DNA, the CDR3 is TGTGCCAGTAGTACGGGACAGGCTAATGAAAAACTGTTTTTT.

The CDR3 DNA sequence: TGCGCCAGCAGCTTGGTCCAGCGGGGATTTAATGAGCAGTTCTTC. Amino acid sequence: CASSLVQRGFNEQFF. The chain recombines TRBV5-1 with TRBJ2-1; 7 nucleotides agree with TRBD2. Losses at the gene ends were 0 bases for V and 7 bases for J; bases not matched to a gene: 7. This CDR3 comprises 15 residues. Germline V CDR1 and CDR2: SGHRS, YFSETQ.

This chain's CDR3 is CASSLWDRELLYEANEQFF. As DNA, the CDR3 is TGTGCCAGCAGCTTATGGGACAGGGAACTATTGTACGAGGCCAATGAGCAGTTCTTC. The chain couples TRBV7-6 to TRBJ2-1; 9 bases are shared with TRBD1. Germline V gene data show CDR1 as SGHVS and CDR2 as FNYEAQ. V lost 2 bases to trimming and J lost 6 bases; unmatched junction nucleotides: 17. This CDR3 region has 19 residues.

The chain has TRBV2 and TRBJ1-2, with TRBD1 as a possible D gene (5 bases). CDR1 is SNHLY, CDR2 FYNNEI, per germline. The ends were cut back, 5 bases at V and 8 bases at J, with 21 bases in the middle. This CDR3 region has 15 residues. CDR3: CASSQGRFTPEGYTF. The CDR3 DNA sequence: TGTGCCAGCAGTCAGGGCCGTTTTACCCCGGAAGGCTACACCTTC.

This chain links TRBV3-1 (or the pseudogene TRBV3-2) with TRBJ1-4; no reliable D call. V was clipped by 10 bases and J by 0 bases, with 21 bases between them. CDR3 length equals 17 residues. Germline CDR1 is LGHDT and CDR2 is YNNKEL (reference sequence). The CDR3 sequence is CAITRPFFFATNEKLFF. The CDR3 DNA sequence: TGTGCCATTACTCGTCCATTTTTCTTCGCAACTAATGAAAAACTGTTTTTT.

In its sample, this clone was seen once. The chain is built from TRBV6-5 and TRBJ2-7; 9 nucleotides line up with TRBD2. The length of the CDR3 is 14 residues. The germline V gene encodes CDR1 MNHEY and CDR2 SVGAGI. The ends lost 8 bases at V and 2 bases at J; junction bases unmatched: 7. The CDR3 DNA reads as TGTGCCAGCCTGCGGGAGGGGAATGCCTACGAGCAGTACTTC. Its protein product is CASLREGNAYEQYF.

The chain is built from TRBV27 and TRBJ2-5; TRBD2 is a possible D gene (6 bases). Per the germline V gene, CDR1 is MNHEY and CDR2 is SMNVEV (reference sequence). This CDR3 region has 16 residues. The V end was cut by 2 bases, the J end by 7 bases, with 20 bases between. The CDR3 bases are TGTGCCAGCAGTTTAGACCCCCCGGGACTCTGGGGGACCCAGTACTTC. Translating it yields CASSLDPPGLWGTQYF.

This CDR3 reads CASTITGGGLAGEQYF. The CDR3 region has the DNA TGTGCCAGCACCATAACAGGGGGCGGACTAGCGGGCGAGCAGTATTTT. The chain joins TRBV6-8 to TRBJ2-3; TRBD2 matches at 11 bases. Germline V CDR1 and CDR2: MNHGY, SAAAGT. The CDR3 consists of 16 residues. Unmatched junction bases numbered 17, after V lost 7 bases and J lost 11 bases.

This clone was detected only a few times. Other DNA sequences from this sample encode an identical CDR3 as well. The chain has TRBV5-1 and TRBJ1-6; D may be TRBD1 (5 bases). V lost 0 bases, J lost 6 bases, and 7 bases lay in between. The CDR3 covers 14 residues. From germline, CDR1 is SGHRS and CDR2 YFSETQ. CDR3 DNA: TGCGCCAGCAGCTTGGTAGGGGCTAATTCACCCCTCCACTTT. Its protein is CASSLVGANSPLHF.

Note on this clone: This CDR3 is also generated by other DNA sequences in the sample. The chain uses TRBV5-1 and TRBJ2-5; D might be TRBD2 (7 bases). The CDR3 has 13 residues. V was clipped by 4 bases and J by 4 bases, with 11 bases between them. Germline V gene lookup returns CDR1 SGHRS and CDR2 YFSETQ. CDR3 sequence: CASSPRGGETQYF. Here the CDR3 DNA reads TGCGCCAGCAGCCCGAGGGGGGGAGAGACCCAGTACTTC.

The chain links TRBV30 to TRBJ1-2; D unresolved. The germline CDR1 and CDR2 sequences are GTSNPN and SVGIG (reference sequence). Trimming shortened V by 2 bases and J by 2 bases, and 6 bases separated the two germline ends. The CDR3 length is 12 residues. CDR3 in amino acids: CAWSLQNYGYTF. CDR3 DNA: TGTGCCTGGAGTTTGCAGAACTATGGCTACACCTTC.

The V call is TRBV7-6, the J call TRBJ2-2, with 12 bases fitting TRBD1. V shed 4 bases and J 6 bases; nucleotides not matched to a gene: 9. This CDR3 contains 17 residues. Germline V CDR1 and CDR2: SGHVS, FNYEAQ. CDR3 in amino acids: CASSSVGQGAWAGELFF. The CDR3 DNA is TGTGCCAGCAGCTCCGTGGGACAGGGGGCCTGGGCCGGGGAGCTGTTTTTT.

V and J are TRBV6-6 and TRBJ1-6, with 7 bases matching TRBD1. CDR1 is MNHNY and CDR2 is SVGAGI in the germline V gene (reference sequence). J gave up 5 bases and V 8 bases, and 12 bases lay outside the gene matches. The CDR3 spans 16 residues. Written as DNA, the CDR3 is TGTGCCAGCCAGGATGAACAGGGGAAGAATAATTCACCCCTCCACTTT. This encodes CASQDEQGKNNSPLHF.

The chain carries TRBV10-1 and TRBJ1-2, with D tentatively TRBD1 (6 bases). V was cut by 6 bases and J by 4 bases, with 9 bases left in between. The germline CDR1 and CDR2 sequences are WNHNN and SYGVQD (reference sequence). The CDR3 runs to 12 residues. CDR3 nucleotides: TGCGCCAGCAGAACAGGGCCCTATGGCTACACCTTC. Translation: CASRTGPYGYTF.

The J gene is TRBJ1-3, the V gene TRBV3-1 (or the pseudogene TRBV3-2); D remains ambiguous. Trimming stripped 1 base from V and 1 base from J, with 5 bases between. Germline CDR1 reads LGHDT; CDR2 reads YNNKEL (reference sequence). CDR3 size: 14 residues. The CDR3: CASSQVASGNTIYF. The CDR3 DNA reads as TGTGCCAGCAGCCAAGTCGCGTCTGGAAACACCATATATTTT.